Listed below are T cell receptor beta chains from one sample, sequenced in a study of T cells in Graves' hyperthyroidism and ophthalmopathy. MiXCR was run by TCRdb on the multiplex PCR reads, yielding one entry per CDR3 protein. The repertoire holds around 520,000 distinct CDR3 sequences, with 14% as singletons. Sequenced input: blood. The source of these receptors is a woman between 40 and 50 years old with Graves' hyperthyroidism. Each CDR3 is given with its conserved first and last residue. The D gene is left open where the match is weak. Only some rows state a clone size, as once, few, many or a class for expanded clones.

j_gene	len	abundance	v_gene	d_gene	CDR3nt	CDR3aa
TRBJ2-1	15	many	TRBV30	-	TGTGCCTGGACTGGACAGCTTAGCTCCTACAATGAGCAGTTCTTC	CAWTGQLSSYNEQFF
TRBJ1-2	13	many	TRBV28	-	TGTGCCAGCACTCAGGGGCCCGGATATGGCTACACCTTC	CASTQGPGYGYTF
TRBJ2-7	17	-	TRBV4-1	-	TGCGCCAGCAGCCAAGTAGTATCCTTACCCCCCTCCTACGAGCAGTACTTC	CASSQVVSLPPSYEQYF
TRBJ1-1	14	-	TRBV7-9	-	TGTGCCAGCAGCTTACTACAGGGATGGACTGAAGCTTTCTTT	CASSLLQGWTEAFF
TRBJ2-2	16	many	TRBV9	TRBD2	TGTGCCAGCAGCACGGGACTAGCGGGAGATGCCGGGGAGCTGTTTTTT	CASSTGLAGDAGELFF
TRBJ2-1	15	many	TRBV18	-	TGTGCCAGCTCACCACCGACACGTGCCTACAATGAGCAGTTCTTC	CASSPPTRAYNEQFF
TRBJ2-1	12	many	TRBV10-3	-	TGTGCCATCAGTGAGGGTGGGGATGAGCAGTTCTTC	CAISEGGDEQFF
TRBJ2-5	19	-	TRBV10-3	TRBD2	TGTGCCATCAGTGCCCCCCCCCGGCCTAGCGGGAGTCGTTCAGAGACCCAGTACTTC	CAISAPPRPSGSRSETQYF
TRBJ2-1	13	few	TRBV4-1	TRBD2	TGCGCCAGCAGCCGGGAGGGCGACAATGAGCAGTTCTTC	CASSREGDNEQFF
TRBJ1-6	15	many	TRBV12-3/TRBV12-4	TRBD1	TGTGCCAGCAGTATGGGACAGTCCTATAATTCACCCCTCCACTTT	CASSMGQSYNSPLHF
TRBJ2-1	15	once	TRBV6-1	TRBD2	TGTGCCAGCAGGCCTCCGGGACTAGCGGGAGCGGAGCAGTTCTTC	CASRPPGLAGAEQFF
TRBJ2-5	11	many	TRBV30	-	TGTGCCTGGAGTGACCAAGAGACCCAGTACTTC	CAWSDQETQYF
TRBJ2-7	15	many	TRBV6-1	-	TGTGCCAGCACCCCAAGGTCCACCGGAGGAGGCGAGCAGTACTTC	CASTPRSTGGGEQYF
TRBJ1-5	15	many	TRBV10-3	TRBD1	TGTGCCATCAGTGAAGGGGGACAGGGGAGTCAGCCCCAGCATTTT	CAISEGGQGSQPQHF
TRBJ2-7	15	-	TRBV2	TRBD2	TGTGCCAGCACCCTGACTAGCGGGAGGGCCTACGAGCAGTACTTC	CASTLTSGRAYEQYF
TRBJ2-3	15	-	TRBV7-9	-	TGTGCCAGCAGCTTAGTTCCAGAGGGCACAGATACGCAGTATTTT	CASSLVPEGTDTQYF
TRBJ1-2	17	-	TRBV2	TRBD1	TGTGCCAGCAGGGCCGAGGACAGGGACCGATCCTACTATGGCTACACCTTC	CASRAEDRDRSYYGYTF
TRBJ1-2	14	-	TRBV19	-	TGTGCCAGTAATCCTGGAAGCCTTAACTATGGCTACACCTTC	CASNPGSLNYGYTF
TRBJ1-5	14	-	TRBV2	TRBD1	TGTGCCAGCAGCGCACGGACAGGAGACCAGCCCCAGCATTTT	CASSARTGDQPQHF
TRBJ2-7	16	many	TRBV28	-	TGTGCCAGCAGTTTTTCGGGCAGGGGGGGGGTGGACGAGCAGTACTTC	CASSFSGRGGVDEQYF
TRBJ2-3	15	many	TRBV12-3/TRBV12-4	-	TGTGCCAGCAGTCCCTGCGAACCATGCCTGGATACGCAGTATTTT	CASSPCEPCLDTQYF
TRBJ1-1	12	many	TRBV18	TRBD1	TGTGCCAGCTCACGGACAGGGCGGGAAGCTTTCTTT	CASSRTGREAFF
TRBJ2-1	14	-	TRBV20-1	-	TGCAGTGCTAGATCTCTGGTCCTCTACAATGAGCAGTTCTTC	CSARSLVLYNEQFF
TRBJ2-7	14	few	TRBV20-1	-	TGCAGTGCTAGATTTAGCGGTAGCTCCTACGAGCAGTACTTC	CSARFSGSSYEQYF
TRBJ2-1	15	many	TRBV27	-	TGTGCCAGCAGTTTGTCTCCCCAACATATCCATGAGCAGTTCTTC	CASSLSPQHIHEQFF
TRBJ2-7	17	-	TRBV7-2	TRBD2	TGTGCCAGCAGCTTAGCCTCGTATCCGGGAGGGACCTACGAGCAGTACTTC	CASSLASYPGGTYEQYF
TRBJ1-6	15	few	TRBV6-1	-	TGTGCCAGCAGCCCCTCTCCAGGGTTGAGCTCACCCCTCCACTTT	CASSPSPGLSSPLHF
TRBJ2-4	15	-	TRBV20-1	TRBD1	TGCAGTGCTAGAGACCCTGGGACAGGCCAAAACATTCAGTACTTC	CSARDPGTGQNIQYF
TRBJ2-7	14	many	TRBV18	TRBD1	TGTGCCAGCTCACCAATGGGACAGGGGGGCGAGCAGTACTTC	CASSPMGQGGEQYF
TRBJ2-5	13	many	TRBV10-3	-	TGTGCCATCAGTGCCATGGACGGGGAGACCCAGTACTTC	CAISAMDGETQYF
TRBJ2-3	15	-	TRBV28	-	TGTGCCAGCAGCTACAGGTTGTGGAACACAGATACGCAGTATTTT	CASSYRLWNTDTQYF
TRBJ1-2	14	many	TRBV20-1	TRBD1	TGCAGTGCTGCGGGACAGGCTTCTAACTATGGCTACACCTTC	CSAAGQASNYGYTF
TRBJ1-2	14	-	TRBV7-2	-	TGTGCCAGCAGCCTTGGGGGAAGGGACGATGGCTACACCTTC	CASSLGGRDDGYTF
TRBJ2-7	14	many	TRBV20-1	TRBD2	TGCAGTGCTAGAGATATACGGGAGGGGAGTGAGCAGTACTTC	CSARDIREGSEQYF
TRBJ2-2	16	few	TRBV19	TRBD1	TGTGCCAGTAGTATATCAGGGACAGGGAGATTCGGGGAGCTGTTTTTT	CASSISGTGRFGELFF
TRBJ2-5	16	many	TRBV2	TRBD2	TGTGCCAGCAGTGAAAACGGCGGGGGTATCTTAGAGACCCAGTACTTC	CASSENGGGILETQYF
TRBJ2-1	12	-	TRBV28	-	TGTGCCACGGGATCTATGAGCAATGAGCAGTTCTTC	CATGSMSNEQFF
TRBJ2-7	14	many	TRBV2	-	TGTGCCAGCAGTGGGTCTAGCCCTTCCTACGAGCAGTACTTC	CASSGSSPSYEQYF
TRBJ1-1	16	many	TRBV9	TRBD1	TGTGCCAGCAGCCCCCTTGGGGACAGGGGAAACACTGAAGCTTTCTTT	CASSPLGDRGNTEAFF
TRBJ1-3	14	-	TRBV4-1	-	TGCGCCAGCAGCCAAGTTCTCTCTGGAAACACCATATATTTT	CASSQVLSGNTIYF